The T cell receptor beta chain under discussion was sequenced for a study of lymphopenia after photon versus proton radiotherapy. Regarding the study as a whole: Proton therapy kept repertoires fairly stable, unlike photons, which gained effector/memory cells. Post-nadir diversity loss with photons came from oligoclonal expansion, particularly CD8+ Temra cells.

As to this clone: Antigen: not known.

The repertoire was sequenced with immunoSEQ multiplex PCR; TCRdb's copy has only in-frame clones and lacks some. The table lists about 6,800 clones, more than 85% of them singletons. V shed 4 bases, J shed 9 bases, and the junction held 18 bases outside the gene matches. This CDR3 contains 16 residues. Germline assignment: CDR1 SNHLY and CDR2 FYNNEI. The source was peripheral blood, collected from a patient treated with photon-based radiotherapy. This TCR was recovered from a woman in her fifties or sixties with cholangiocarcinoma. V and J are TRBV2 and TRBJ2-7, with 7 bases lining up with TRBD1. CDR3 sequence: CASSGISLTGIGRQYF. Here the CDR3 DNA reads TGTGCCAGCAGTGGAATCAGTTTGACAGGGATTGGTAGGCAGTACTTC. Full variable domain (outside the CDR3, taken from reference TRBV2 and TRBJ2-7): EPEVTQTPSHQVTQMGQEVILRCVPISNHLYFYWYRQILGQKVEFLVSFYNNEISEKSEIFDDQFSVERPDGSNFTLKIRSTKLEDSAMYFCASSGISLTGIGRQYFGPGTRLTVT.